The T cell receptor (beta chain) described here comes from a study of vaccination and CD4 T cells after COVID-19. Turning to the study itself: Participants were vaccinated with two doses, given as either BNT162b2 or mRNA-1273 vaccine.

Trimming removed 6 bases from V and 4 bases from J; junction bases left unmatched: 5. Germline CDR1 DFQATT, CDR2 SNEGSKA (reference sequence). The CDR3 contains 12 residues. Documented time point: late sampling 161 to 241 days after vaccination in three convalescent patients. Regarding treatment: approximately 10-day PBMC culture with coronavirus spike peptide pools or control peptides (ViraFEST assay). Note on this clonotype: Its antigen is not known.

Cultured CD4+ T cell DNA underwent sequencing with the Oncomine TCR Beta short-read assay. Via MiXCR, TCRdb re-called the PCR reads, giving one row per CDR3 protein. Among roughly 18,000 distinct CDR3 sequences, around 50% were seen once, and the ten largest hold less than 20%. Findings of the study overall: Convalescent patients displayed a median around 86% of reactive clones emerging only post-vaccination.

The gene calls are TRBV20-1 and TRBJ2-5; 7 bases line up with TRBD2. Sequencing was performed on CD4+ T cells from blood, cultured in vitro, taken about 7 months after SARS-CoV-2 vaccination. The TCR comes from a human donor who had recovered from COVID-19. The CDR3 nucleotides are TGCAGTGCCGGGACTAACTTAGAGACCCAGTACTTC. This translates into CSAGTNLETQYF.